This T cell receptor beta chain was retrieved from a study of cytomegalovirus exposure and HLA in healthy donors. As concerns this clone: Its target is not known.

Vbeta (60) and Jbeta (13) primers were used in the PCR. Using immunoSEQ multiplex PCR, the repertoire was profiled, and TCRdb retains in-frame clones only, with some absent. Here the sample spans tens of thousands of clones, roughly 76% being singletons. Study-level findings and limits: Investigators reported 164 TCR beta chains as tied to cytomegalovirus.

The receptor was isolated from a man aged 55 to 69 in good health and CMV-seropositive. Sequenced sample: PBMCs.

CDR3 DNA: TGCGCCAGCAGCTTGGAGGGACAGGGTTACGAGCAGTACTTC. It codes for CASSLEGQGYEQYF. The chain employs TRBV5-1 and TRBJ2-7, with 9 bases fitting TRBD1. The trim removed 0 bases at V and 4 bases at J, leaving 2 bases unmatched. Per the germline V gene, CDR1 is SGHRS and CDR2 is YFSETQ. This CDR3 region has 14 residues.